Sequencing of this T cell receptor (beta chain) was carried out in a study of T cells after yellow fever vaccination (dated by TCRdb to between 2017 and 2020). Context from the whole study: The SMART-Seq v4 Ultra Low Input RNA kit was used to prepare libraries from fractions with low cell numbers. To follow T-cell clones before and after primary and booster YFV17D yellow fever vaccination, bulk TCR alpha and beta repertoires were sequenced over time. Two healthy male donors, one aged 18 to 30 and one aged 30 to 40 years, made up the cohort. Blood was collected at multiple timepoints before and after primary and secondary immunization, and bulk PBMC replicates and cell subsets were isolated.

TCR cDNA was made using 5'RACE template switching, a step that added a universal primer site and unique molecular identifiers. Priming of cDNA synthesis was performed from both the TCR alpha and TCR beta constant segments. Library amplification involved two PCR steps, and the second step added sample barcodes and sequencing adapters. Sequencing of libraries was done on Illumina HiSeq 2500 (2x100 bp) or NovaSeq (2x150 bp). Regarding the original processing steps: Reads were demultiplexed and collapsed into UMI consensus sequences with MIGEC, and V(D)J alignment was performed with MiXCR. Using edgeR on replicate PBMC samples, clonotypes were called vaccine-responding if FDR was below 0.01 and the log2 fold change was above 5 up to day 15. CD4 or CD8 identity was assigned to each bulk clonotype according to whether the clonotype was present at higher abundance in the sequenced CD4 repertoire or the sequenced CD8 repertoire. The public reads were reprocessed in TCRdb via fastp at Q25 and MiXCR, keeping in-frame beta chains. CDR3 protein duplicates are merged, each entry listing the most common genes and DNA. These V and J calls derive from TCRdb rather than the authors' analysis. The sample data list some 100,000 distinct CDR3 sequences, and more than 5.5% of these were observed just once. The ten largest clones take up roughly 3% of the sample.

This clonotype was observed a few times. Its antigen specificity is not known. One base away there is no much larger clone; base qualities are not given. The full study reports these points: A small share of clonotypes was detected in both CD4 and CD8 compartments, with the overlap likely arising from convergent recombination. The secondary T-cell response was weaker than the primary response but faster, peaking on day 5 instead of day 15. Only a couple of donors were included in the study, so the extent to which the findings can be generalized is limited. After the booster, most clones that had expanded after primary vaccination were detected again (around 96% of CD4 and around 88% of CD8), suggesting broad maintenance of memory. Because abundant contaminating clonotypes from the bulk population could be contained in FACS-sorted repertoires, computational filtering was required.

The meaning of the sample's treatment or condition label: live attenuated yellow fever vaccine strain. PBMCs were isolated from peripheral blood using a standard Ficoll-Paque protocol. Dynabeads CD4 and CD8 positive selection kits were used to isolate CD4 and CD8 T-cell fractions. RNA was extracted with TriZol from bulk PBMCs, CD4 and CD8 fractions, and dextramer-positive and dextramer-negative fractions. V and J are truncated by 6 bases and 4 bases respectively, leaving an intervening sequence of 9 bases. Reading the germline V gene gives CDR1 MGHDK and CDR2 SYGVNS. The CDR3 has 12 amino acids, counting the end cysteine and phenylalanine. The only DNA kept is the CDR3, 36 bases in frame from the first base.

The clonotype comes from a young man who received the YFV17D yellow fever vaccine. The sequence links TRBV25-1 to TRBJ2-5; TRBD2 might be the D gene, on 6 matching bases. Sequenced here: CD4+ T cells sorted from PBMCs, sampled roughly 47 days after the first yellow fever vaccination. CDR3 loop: CASRKEGETQYF. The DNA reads TGTGCCAGCAGGAAGGAGGGAGAGACCCAGTACTTC.